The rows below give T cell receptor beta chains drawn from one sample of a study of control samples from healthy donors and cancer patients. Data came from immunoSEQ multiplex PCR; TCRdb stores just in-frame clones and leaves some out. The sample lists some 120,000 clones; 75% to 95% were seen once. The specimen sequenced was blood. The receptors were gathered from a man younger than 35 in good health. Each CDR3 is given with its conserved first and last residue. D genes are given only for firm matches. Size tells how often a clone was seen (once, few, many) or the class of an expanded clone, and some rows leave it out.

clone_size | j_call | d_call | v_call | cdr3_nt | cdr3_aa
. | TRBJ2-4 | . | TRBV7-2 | TGTGCCAGCAGCTTAGCGGGGGGTGGAAACATTCAGTACTTC | CASSLAGGGNIQYF
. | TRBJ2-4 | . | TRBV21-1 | TGTGCCAGCAGCAAAGGGACAGGGGGAAACATTCAGTACTTC | CASSKGTGGNIQYF
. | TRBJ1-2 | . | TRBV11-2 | TGTGCCAGCAGCTCCGGCAGGGTGAACTATGGCTACACCTTC | CASSSGRVNYGYTF
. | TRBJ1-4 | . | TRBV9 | TGTGCCAGCAGCGTAGGCTCTGCGGATTCTAATGAAAAACTGTTTTTT | CASSVGSADSNEKLFF
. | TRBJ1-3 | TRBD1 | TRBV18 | TGTGCCAGCTCAAGAAGGACAGGCTCGGCGGTCCTCTCTGGAAACACCATATATTTT | CASSRRTGSAVLSGNTIYF
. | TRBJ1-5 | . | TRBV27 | TGTGCCAGCAGTTTACGGGGGTCGTATCAGCCCCAGCATTTT | CASSLRGSYQPQHF
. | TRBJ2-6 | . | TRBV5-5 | TGTGCCAGCAGCTTGCCGGGGGGCTCCTCTGGGGCCAACGTCCTGACTTTC | CASSLPGGSSGANVLTF
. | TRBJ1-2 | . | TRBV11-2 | TGTGCCAGCAGCTTTACATTGGCCGCGCAAGGCTACACCTTC | CASSFTLAAQGYTF
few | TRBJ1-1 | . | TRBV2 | TGTGCCAGCAGTGAATTGGGCAGGGCAAGAGGCACTGAAGCTTTCTTT | CASSELGRARGTEAFF
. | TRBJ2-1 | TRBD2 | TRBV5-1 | TGCGCCAGCAGCTTGGAAGTGCTAGCGGGGGTCTCCTACAATGAGCAGTTCTTC | CASSLEVLAGVSYNEQFF
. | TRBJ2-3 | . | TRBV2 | TGTGCCAGCAGTGAAGCGGGGAGGAGCGCAGATACGCAGTATTTT | CASSEAGRSADTQYF
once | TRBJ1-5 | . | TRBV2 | TGTGCCAGCAGTGAAGAGGGAGGCGCGGGGCAGCCCCAGCATTTT | CASSEEGGAGQPQHF
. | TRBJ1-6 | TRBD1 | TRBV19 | TGTGCCAGTAGTGCCCCGACAGGGGCGATTTCACCCCTCCACTTT | CASSAPTGAISPLHF
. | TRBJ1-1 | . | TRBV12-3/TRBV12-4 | TGTGCCAGCCTACTGAGACCCGTCGCTGAAGCTTTCTTT | CASLLRPVAEAFF
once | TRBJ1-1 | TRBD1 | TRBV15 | TGTGCCACCAGCGTACAGGGGACTGAAGCTTTCTTT | CATSVQGTEAFF